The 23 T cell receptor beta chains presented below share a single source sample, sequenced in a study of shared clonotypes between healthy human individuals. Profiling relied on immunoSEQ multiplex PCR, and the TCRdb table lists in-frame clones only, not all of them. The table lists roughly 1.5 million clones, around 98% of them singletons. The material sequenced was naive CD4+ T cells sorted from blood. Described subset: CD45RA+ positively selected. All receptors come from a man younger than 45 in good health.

The CDR3 is CASSMERVDSYGYTF. CDR3 in DNA: TGTGCCAGTAGTATGGAAAGGGTGGATTCCTATGGCTACACCTTC. The V call is TRBV19, the J call TRBJ1-2; D not resolved. CDR3 size: 15 residues. Germline CDR1 LNHDA, CDR2 SQIVND (reference sequence). V was shortened by 3 bases and J by 4 bases, with 15 bases between the two germline ends. Using reference TRBV19 and TRBJ1-2 for the parts outside the CDR3, the full variable domain is DGGITQSPKYLFRKEGQNVTLSCEQNLNHDAMYWYRQDPGQGLRLIYYSQIVNDFQKGDIAEGYSVSREKKESFPLTVTSAQKNPTAFYLCASSMERVDSYGYTFGSGTRLTVV.

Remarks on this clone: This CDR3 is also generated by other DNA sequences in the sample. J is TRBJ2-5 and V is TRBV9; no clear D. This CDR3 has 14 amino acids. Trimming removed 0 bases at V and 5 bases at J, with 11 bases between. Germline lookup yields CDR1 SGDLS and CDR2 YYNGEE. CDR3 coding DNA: TGTGCCAGCAGCGTAGGGGCTTTTAGGGAGACCCAGTACTTC. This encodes CASSVGAFRETQYF.

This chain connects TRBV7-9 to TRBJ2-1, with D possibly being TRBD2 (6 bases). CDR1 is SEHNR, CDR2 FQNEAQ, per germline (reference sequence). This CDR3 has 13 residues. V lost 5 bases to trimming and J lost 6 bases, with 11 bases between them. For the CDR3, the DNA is TGTGCCAGCAGCCAGGGACTCGTCAATGAGCAGTTCTTC. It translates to CASSQGLVNEQFF.

The CDR3 reads CASSYPGMETQYF. The CDR3 nucleotides read TGTGCCAGCAGCTACCCAGGCATGGAGACCCAGTACTTC. This chain connects TRBV7-2 to TRBJ2-5; D not resolved. V gave up 4 bases and J gave up 5 bases, with 11 bases separating them. The CDR3 runs to 13 residues. Germline values: CDR1 SGHTA, CDR2 FQGNSA. Full variable domain (remainder filled in from reference TRBV7-2 and TRBJ2-5): GAGVSQSPSNKVTEKGKDVELRCDPISGHTALYWYRQSLGQGLEFLIYFQGNSAPDKSGLPSDRFSAERTGGSVSTLTIQRTQQEDSAVYLCASSYPGMETQYFGPGTRLLVL.

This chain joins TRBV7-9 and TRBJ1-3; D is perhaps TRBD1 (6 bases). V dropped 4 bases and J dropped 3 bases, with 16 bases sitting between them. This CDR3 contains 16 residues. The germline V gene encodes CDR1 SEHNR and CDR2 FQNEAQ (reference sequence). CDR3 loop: CASSYSGELSGNTIYF. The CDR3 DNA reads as TGTGCCAGCAGCTACTCAGGGGAGTTAAGTGGAAACACCATATATTTT.

The CDR3: CASTIGREHNEQFF. As DNA, the CDR3 is TGTGCCAGTACCATAGGGCGGGAGCACAATGAGCAGTTCTTC. The rearrangement uses TRBV19 and TRBJ2-1; 7 bases map to TRBD2. Germline CDR1 LNHDA, CDR2 SQIVND (reference sequence). This CDR3 contains 14 residues. V was clipped by 7 bases and J by 5 bases; unmatched bases: 8.

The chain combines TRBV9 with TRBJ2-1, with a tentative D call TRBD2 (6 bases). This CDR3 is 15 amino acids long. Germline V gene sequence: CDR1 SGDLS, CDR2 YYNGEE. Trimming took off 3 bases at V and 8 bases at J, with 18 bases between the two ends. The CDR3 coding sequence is TGTGCCAGCAGCGGTGGGGACTCAAGAACCCATGAGCAGTTCTTC. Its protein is CASSGGDSRTHEQFF.

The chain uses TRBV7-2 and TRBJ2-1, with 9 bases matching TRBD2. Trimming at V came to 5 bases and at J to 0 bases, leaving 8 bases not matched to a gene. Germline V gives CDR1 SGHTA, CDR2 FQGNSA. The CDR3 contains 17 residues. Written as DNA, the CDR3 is TGTGCCAGCAGCCAAGGGACTAGCCGGAGCTCCTACAATGAGCAGTTCTTC. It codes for CASSQGTSRSSYNEQFF.

The CDR3 nucleotides are TGTGCCAGCAGTCATGAGATCCACTCCTACGAGCAGTACTTC. Translating gives CASSHEIHSYEQYF. The chain uses TRBV7-2 and TRBJ2-7; D gene ambiguous. Germline CDR1 and CDR2: SGHTA and FQGNSA. The CDR3 extends over 14 amino acids. Deletions cut 6 bases from V and 0 bases from J, with 12 bases between.

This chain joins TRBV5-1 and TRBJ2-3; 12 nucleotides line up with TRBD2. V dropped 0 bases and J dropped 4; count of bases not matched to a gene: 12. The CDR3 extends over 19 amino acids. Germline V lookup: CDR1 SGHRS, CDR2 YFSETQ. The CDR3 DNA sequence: TGCGCCAGCAGCTTGGGGGTGACTAGCGGGAGTTCGGTCCCAGATACGCAGTATTTT. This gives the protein CASSLGVTSGSSVPDTQYF.

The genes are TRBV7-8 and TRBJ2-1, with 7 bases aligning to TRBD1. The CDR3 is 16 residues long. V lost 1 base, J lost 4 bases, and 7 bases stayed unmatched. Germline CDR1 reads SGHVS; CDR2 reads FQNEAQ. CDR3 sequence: CASSLGVGTVYNEQFF. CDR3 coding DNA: TGTGCCAGCAGCTTAGGGGTGGGGACAGTTTACAATGAGCAGTTCTTC.

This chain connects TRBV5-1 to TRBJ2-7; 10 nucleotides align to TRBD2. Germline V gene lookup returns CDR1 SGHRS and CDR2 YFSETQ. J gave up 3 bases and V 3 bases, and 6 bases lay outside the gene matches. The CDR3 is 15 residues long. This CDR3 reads CASSSGLATLYEQYF. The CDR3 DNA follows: TGCGCCAGCAGCTCGGGACTAGCGACCCTCTACGAGCAGTACTTC.

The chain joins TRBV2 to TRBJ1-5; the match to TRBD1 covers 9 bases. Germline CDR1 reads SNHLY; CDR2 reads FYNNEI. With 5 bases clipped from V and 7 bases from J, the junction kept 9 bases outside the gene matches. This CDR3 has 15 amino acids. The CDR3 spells CASSTGGQGHQPQHF. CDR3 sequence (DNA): TGTGCCAGCAGTACCGGAGGACAGGGGCACCAGCCCCAGCATTTT.

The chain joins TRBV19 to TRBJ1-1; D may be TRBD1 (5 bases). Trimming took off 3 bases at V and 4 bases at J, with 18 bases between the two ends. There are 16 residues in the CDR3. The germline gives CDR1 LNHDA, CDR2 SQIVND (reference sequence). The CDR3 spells CASSINSAGWGTEAFF. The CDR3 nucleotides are TGTGCCAGTAGTATCAATTCGGCAGGGTGGGGCACTGAAGCTTTCTTT.

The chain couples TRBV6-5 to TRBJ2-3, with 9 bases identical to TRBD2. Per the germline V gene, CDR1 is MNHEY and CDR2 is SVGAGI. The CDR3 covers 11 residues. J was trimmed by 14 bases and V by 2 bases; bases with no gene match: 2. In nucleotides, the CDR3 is TGTGCCAGCAGTTACGGACTAGCGATGTATTTT. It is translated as CASSYGLAMYF.

The DNA for the CDR3 is TGTGCCACCAGCCCGTCCCCCAGTGGGTCCTACGAGCAGTACTTC. Protein: CATSPSPSGSYEQYF. The V call is TRBV15, the J call TRBJ2-7; no clear D. Germline CDR1 LNHNV, CDR2 YYDKDF (reference sequence). V was clipped by 5 bases and J by 1 base, with 15 bases between them. The CDR3 consists of 15 residues.

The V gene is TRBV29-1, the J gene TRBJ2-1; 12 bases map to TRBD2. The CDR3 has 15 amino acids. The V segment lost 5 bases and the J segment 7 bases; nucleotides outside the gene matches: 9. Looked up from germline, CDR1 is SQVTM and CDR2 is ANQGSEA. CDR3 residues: CSVSMTSGRENEQFF. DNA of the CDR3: TGCAGCGTTTCCATGACTAGCGGGAGAGAGAATGAGCAGTTCTTC.

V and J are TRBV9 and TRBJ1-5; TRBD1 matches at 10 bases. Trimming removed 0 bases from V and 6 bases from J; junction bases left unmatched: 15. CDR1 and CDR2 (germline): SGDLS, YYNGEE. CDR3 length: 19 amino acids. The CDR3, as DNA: TGTGCCAGCAGCGTAGCGGCCCAATCGGGACAGGGGTTTGGTCAGCCCCAGCATTTT. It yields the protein CASSVAAQSGQGFGQPQHF.

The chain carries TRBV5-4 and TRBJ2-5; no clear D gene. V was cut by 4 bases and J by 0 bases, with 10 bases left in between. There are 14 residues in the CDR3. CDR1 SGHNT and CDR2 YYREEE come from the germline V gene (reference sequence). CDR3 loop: CASSQDQHQETQYF. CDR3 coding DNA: TGTGCCAGCAGCCAGGACCAGCACCAAGAGACCCAGTACTTC.

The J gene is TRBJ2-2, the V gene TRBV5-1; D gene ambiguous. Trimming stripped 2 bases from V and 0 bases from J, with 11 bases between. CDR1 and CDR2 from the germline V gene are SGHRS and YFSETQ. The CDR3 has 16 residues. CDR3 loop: CASSFMLRANTGELFF. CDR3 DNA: TGCGCCAGCAGCTTTATGCTTCGGGCGAACACCGGGGAGCTGTTTTTT.

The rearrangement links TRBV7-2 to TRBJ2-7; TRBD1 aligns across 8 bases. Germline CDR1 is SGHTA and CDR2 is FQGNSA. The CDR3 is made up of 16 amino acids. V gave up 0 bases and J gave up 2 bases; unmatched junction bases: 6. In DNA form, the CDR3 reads TGTGCCAGCAGCTTAGCGTCGACAGGGGCACCCTACGAGCAGTACTTC. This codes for CASSLASTGAPYEQYF. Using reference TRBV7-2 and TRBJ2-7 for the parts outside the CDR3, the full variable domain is GAGVSQSPSNKVTEKGKDVELRCDPISGHTALYWYRQSLGQGLEFLIYFQGNSAPDKSGLPSDRFSAERTGGSVSTLTIQRTQQEDSAVYLCASSLASTGAPYEQYFGPGTRLTVT.

CDR3 in amino acids: CASSGQGNTQYF. In nucleotides, the CDR3 is TGTGCCAGCAGCGGACAGGGTAATACGCAGTATTTT. The chain joins TRBV11-2 to TRBJ2-3; 8 bases match TRBD1. Germline V gene sequence: CDR1 SGHAT, CDR2 FQNNGV. J lost 7 bases, V lost 5 bases, and 2 bases had no gene match. The CDR3 consists of 12 residues.

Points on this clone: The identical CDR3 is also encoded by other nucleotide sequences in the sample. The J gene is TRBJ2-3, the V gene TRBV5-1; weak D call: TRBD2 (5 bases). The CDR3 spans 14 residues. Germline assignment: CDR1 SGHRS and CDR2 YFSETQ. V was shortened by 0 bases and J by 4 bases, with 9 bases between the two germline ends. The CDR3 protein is CASSLGGSADTQYF. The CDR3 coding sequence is TGCGCCAGCAGCTTGGGTGGGAGTGCAGATACGCAGTATTTT.